This T cell receptor (beta chain) comes out of a study of OX40 agonist ivuxolimab in advanced cancers. The wider study: In this trial design, patients received ivuxolimab intravenously at 0.01 to 10 mg/kg every 2 weeks.

The germline CDR1 and CDR2 sequences are SGHAT and FQNNGV. Trimming shortened V by 5 bases and J by 3 bases, and 16 bases separated the two germline ends. This CDR3 region has 15 residues. Blood was sampled at baseline, cycle 4 day 1, and cycle 7 day 1. Here immunoSEQ multiplex PCR was the method, and the copy in TCRdb shows in-frame clones only, minus some. Of roughly 70,000 clones in the sample, 70% to 90% are singletons; the top ten hold under 0.7%. The rearrangement joins TRBV11-2 to TRBJ1-1; TRBD1 is a possible D gene (6 bases). The starting material was CD4+ or CD8+ T cells sorted from blood, obtained in a trial of the OX40 agonist ivuxolimab. The TCR originated in an adult with an advanced solid tumor such as melanoma, head and neck, liver or kidney cancer. CDR3 region: CASSPLGAGDTEAFF. In DNA, the CDR3 is TGTGCCAGCAGCCCCTTGGGGGCGGGAGACACTGAAGCTTTCTTT. Based on the CDR3 plus reference TRBV11-2 and TRBJ1-1, the full variable domain is EAGVAQSPRYKIIEKRQSVAFWCNPISGHATLYWYQQILGQGPKLLIQFQNNGVVDDSQLPKDRFSAERLKGVDSTLKIQPAKLEDSAVYLCASSPLGAGDTEAFFGQGTRLTVV.